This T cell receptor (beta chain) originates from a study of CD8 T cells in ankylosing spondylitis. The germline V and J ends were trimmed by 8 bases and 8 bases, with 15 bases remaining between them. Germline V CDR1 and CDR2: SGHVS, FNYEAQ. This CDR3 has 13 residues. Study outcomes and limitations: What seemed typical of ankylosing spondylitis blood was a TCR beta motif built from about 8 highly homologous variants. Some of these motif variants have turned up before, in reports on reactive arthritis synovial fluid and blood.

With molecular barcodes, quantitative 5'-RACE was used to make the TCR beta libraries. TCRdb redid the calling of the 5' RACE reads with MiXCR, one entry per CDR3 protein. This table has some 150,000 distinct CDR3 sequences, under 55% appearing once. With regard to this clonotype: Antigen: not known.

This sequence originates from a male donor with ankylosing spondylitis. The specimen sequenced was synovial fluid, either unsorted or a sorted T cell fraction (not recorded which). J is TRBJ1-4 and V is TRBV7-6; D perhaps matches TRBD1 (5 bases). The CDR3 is CASGGGYGEKLFF. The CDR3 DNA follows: TGTGCCAGCGGTGGGGGATATGGAGAAAAACTGTTTTTT.